The 9 T cell receptor beta chains below were found in one sample sequenced in a study of graft-versus-host responses after intestinal transplantation. Measured with immunoSEQ multiplex PCR; TCRdb has only the in-frame clones, and not every one. The sample shows roughly 6,700 clones, around 91% of them seen only once. Sequences were derived from PBMCs, sampled 83 days after transplant. These TCRs come from a human patient who received an intestinal transplant, so some T cells may come from the graft donor.

The chain recombines TRBV4-1 with TRBJ1-3, with D tentatively TRBD1 (5 bases). CDR3 length: 16 amino acids. Germline V lookup: CDR1 MGHRA, CDR2 YSYEKL. The ends were cut back, 0 bases at V and 4 bases at J, with 13 bases in the middle. This chain's CDR3 is CASSQDKGQGGNTIYF. The CDR3 DNA reads TGCGCCAGCAGCCAAGATAAAGGGCAGGGAGGAAACACCATATATTTT.

The chain has TRBV2 and TRBJ1-5; D not certain. Trimming left V 3 bases short and J 0 bases short, with 0 bases between. Per germline, CDR1 SNHLY and CDR2 FYNNEI. CDR3 size: 12 residues. Here the CDR3 reads CASSDSNQPQHF. Written as DNA, the CDR3 is TGTGCCAGCAGTGATAGCAATCAGCCCCAGCATTTT.

V gene TRBV12-5 combines with J gene TRBJ1-2; no firm D call. Per the germline V gene, CDR1 is LGHNT and CDR2 is FRNRAP. The V and J ends lost 3 bases and 1 base respectively, with 15 bases between them. This CDR3 is 16 amino acids long. The CDR3 sequence: CASGFTGPSVNYGYTF. CDR3 bases: TGTGCTAGTGGTTTCACCGGGCCTTCTGTTAACTATGGCTACACCTTC.

The genes are TRBV19 and TRBJ2-7; 10 positions match TRBD1. With V trimmed by 5 bases and J by 4 bases, 5 bases remained unmatched. Germline V gives CDR1 LNHDA, CDR2 SQIVND (reference sequence). This CDR3 has 14 residues. The CDR3 DNA is TGTGCCAGTAGTGCGGGACAGGGGCTATACGAGCAGTACTTC. This sequence encodes CASSAGQGLYEQYF.

The chain carries TRBV10-2 and TRBJ2-5; D remains ambiguous. The CDR3 loop spans 14 amino acids. The ends were cut back, 7 bases at V and 5 bases at J, with 17 bases in the middle. CDR1 and CDR2 (germline): WSHSY, SAAADI. The CDR3 reads CASTTNPRWETQYF. CDR3 sequence (DNA): TGCGCCAGCACCACGAACCCCAGGTGGGAGACCCAGTACTTC.

The chain uses TRBV13 and TRBJ2-7; 9 bases line up with TRBD1. CDR1 and CDR2 (germline): PRHDT, FYEKMQ (reference sequence). This CDR3 has 14 amino acids. V lost 4 bases and J lost 10; bases outside the gene matches: 11. The CDR3 loop is CASSWTGAKGEQYF. For the CDR3, the DNA is TGTGCCAGCAGCTGGACAGGGGCCAAGGGGGAACAGTACTTC.

The chain couples TRBV18 to TRBJ1-2; 8 bases fit TRBD1. Per the germline V gene, CDR1 is KGHSH and CDR2 is LQKENI. V lost 2 bases, J lost 3 bases, and 5 bases stayed unmatched. CDR3 length: 15 residues. The CDR3 DNA follows: TGTGCCAGCTCACCAAAGTTACAGGGGGACTATGGCTACACCTTC. It yields the protein CASSPKLQGDYGYTF.

The V gene is TRBV6-6, the J gene TRBJ1-1; TRBD1 is a possible D gene (5 bases). Germline assignment: CDR1 MNHNY and CDR2 SVGAGI (reference sequence). The CDR3 runs 15 residues. Trimming left V 2 bases short and J 4 bases short, with 14 bases between. The chain's CDR3 is CASSYQGEGTTEAFF. The CDR3 DNA reads TGTGCCAGCAGTTACCAGGGAGAGGGGACCACTGAAGCTTTCTTT.

This clone was seen a single time. The V and J genes are TRBV15 and TRBJ2-3; 7 bases fit TRBD1. The ends lost 0 bases at V and 6 bases at J; junction bases unmatched: 9. The CDR3 sequence is 16 residues long. Per the germline V gene, CDR1 is LNHNV and CDR2 is YYDKDF (reference sequence). This CDR3 reads CATSRERQGFTDTQYF. The CDR3 DNA is TGTGCCACCAGCAGAGAAAGACAGGGATTCACGGATACGCAGTATTTT.